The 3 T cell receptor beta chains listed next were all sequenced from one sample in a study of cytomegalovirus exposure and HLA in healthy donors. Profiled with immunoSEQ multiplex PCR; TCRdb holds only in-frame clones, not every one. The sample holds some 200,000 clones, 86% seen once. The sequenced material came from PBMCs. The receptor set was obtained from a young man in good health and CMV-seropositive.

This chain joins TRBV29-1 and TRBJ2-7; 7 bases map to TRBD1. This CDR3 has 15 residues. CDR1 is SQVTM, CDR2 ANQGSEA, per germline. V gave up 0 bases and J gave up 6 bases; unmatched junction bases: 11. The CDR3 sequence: CSVEDPDRVVGEQYF. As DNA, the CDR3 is TGCAGCGTTGAAGATCCAGACAGGGTAGTCGGCGAGCAGTACTTC.

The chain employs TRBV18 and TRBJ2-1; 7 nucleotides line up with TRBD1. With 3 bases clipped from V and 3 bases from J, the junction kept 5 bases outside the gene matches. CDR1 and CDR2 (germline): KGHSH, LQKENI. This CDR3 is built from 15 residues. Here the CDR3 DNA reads TGTGCCAGCTCACCGACGGGACAGCGCTACAATGAGCAGTTCTTC. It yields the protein CASSPTGQRYNEQFF.

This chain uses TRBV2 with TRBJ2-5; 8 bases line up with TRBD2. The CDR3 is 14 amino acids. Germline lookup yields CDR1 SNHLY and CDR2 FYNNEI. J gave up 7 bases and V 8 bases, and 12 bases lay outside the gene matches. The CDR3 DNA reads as TGTGCCAGCGGCACCGGGGGGGCAGGGAGGACCCAGTACTTC. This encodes CASGTGGAGRTQYF.